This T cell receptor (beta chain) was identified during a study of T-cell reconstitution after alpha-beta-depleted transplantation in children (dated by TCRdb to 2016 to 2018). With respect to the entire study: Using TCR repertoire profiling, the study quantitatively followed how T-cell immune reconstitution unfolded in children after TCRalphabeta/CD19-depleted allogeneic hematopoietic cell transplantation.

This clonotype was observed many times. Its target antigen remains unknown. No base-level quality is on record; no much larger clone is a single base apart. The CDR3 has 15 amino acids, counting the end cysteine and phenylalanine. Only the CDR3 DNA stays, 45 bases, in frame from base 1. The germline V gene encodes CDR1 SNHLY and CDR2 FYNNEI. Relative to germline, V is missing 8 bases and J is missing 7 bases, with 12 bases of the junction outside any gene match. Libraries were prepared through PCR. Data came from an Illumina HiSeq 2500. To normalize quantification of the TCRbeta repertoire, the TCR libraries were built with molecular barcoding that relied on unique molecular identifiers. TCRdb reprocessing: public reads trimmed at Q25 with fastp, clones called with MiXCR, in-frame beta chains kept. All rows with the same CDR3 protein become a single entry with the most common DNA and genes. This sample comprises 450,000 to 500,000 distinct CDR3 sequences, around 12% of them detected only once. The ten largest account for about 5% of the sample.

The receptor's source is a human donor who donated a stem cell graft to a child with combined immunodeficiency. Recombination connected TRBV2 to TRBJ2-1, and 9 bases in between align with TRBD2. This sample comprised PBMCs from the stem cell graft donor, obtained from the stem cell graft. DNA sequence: TGTGCCAGCCTAATACTAGCGGGTCGCCCTAATGAGCAGTTCTTC. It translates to CASLILAGRPNEQFF.